This TCR beta chain stems from a study of T cell responses to AZD1222 COVID-19 vaccine. The CDR3 is 10 amino acids. Trimming stripped 3 bases from V and 5 bases from J, with 2 bases between. Germline assignment: CDR1 MDHEN and CDR2 SYDVKM. This table comes from immunoSEQ multiplex PCR, and its TCRdb copy is limited to in-frame clones, with some not included. The sample includes roughly 49,000 clones, approximately 79% seen only once; the top ten take approximately 22%. Specimen: peripheral blood, collected on day 0 of MenACWY control vaccination. This chain links TRBV28 with TRBJ2-7, with D hard to call. The clonotype was recovered from an adult in good health. The CDR3 nucleotides are TGTGCCAGCAGTTTTAACGAGCAGTACTTC. Translated, it gives CASSFNEQYF.